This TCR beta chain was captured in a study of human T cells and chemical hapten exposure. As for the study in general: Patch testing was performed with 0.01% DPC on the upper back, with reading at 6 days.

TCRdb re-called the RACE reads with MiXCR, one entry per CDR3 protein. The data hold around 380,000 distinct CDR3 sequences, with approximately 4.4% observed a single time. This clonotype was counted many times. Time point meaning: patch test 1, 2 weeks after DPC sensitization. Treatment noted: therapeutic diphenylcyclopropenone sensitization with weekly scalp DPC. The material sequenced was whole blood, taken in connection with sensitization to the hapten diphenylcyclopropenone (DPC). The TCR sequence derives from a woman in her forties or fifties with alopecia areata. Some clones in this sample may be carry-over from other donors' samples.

The CDR3 nucleotides read TGTGCCAGCAGCCAAGAACTCCACACTGAAGCTTTCTTT. It translates to CASSQELHTEAFF. The chain recombines TRBV4-2 with TRBJ1-1; no clear D. The germline V gene has CDR1 LGHNA and CDR2 YNFKEQ. V was clipped by 0 bases and J by 3 bases, with 5 bases between them. The CDR3 extends over 13 amino acids.